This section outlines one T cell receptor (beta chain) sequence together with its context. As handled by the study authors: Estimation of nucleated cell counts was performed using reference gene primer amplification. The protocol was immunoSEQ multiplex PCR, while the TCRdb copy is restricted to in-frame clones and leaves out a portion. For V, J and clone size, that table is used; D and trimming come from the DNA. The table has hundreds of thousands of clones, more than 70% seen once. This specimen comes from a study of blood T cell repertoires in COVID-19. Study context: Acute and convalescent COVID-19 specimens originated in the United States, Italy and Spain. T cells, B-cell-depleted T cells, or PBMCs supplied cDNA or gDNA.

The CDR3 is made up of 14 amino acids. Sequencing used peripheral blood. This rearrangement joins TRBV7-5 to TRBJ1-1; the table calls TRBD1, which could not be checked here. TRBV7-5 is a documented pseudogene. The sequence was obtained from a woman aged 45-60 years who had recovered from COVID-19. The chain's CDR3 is CARSTDRENTEAFF. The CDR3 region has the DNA TGTGCCAGAAGCACAGACAGGGAGAACACTGAAGCTTTCTTT.